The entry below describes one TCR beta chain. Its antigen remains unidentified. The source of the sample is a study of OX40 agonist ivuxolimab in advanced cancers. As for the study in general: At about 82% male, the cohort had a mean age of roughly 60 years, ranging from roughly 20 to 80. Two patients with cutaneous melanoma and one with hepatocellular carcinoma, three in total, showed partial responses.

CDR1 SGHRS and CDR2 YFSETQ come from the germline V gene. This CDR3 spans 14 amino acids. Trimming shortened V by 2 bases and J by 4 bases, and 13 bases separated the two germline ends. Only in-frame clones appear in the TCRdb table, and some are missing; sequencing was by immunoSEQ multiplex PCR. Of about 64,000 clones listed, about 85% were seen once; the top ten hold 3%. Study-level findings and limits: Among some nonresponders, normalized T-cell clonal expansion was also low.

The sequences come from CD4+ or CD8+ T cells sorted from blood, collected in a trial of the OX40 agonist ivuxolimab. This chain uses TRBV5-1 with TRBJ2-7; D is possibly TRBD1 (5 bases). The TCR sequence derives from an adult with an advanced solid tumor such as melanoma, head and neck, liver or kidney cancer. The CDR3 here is CASSFLQRGYEQYF. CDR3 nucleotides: TGCGCCAGCAGCTTCCTTCAAAGGGGTTACGAGCAGTACTTC.